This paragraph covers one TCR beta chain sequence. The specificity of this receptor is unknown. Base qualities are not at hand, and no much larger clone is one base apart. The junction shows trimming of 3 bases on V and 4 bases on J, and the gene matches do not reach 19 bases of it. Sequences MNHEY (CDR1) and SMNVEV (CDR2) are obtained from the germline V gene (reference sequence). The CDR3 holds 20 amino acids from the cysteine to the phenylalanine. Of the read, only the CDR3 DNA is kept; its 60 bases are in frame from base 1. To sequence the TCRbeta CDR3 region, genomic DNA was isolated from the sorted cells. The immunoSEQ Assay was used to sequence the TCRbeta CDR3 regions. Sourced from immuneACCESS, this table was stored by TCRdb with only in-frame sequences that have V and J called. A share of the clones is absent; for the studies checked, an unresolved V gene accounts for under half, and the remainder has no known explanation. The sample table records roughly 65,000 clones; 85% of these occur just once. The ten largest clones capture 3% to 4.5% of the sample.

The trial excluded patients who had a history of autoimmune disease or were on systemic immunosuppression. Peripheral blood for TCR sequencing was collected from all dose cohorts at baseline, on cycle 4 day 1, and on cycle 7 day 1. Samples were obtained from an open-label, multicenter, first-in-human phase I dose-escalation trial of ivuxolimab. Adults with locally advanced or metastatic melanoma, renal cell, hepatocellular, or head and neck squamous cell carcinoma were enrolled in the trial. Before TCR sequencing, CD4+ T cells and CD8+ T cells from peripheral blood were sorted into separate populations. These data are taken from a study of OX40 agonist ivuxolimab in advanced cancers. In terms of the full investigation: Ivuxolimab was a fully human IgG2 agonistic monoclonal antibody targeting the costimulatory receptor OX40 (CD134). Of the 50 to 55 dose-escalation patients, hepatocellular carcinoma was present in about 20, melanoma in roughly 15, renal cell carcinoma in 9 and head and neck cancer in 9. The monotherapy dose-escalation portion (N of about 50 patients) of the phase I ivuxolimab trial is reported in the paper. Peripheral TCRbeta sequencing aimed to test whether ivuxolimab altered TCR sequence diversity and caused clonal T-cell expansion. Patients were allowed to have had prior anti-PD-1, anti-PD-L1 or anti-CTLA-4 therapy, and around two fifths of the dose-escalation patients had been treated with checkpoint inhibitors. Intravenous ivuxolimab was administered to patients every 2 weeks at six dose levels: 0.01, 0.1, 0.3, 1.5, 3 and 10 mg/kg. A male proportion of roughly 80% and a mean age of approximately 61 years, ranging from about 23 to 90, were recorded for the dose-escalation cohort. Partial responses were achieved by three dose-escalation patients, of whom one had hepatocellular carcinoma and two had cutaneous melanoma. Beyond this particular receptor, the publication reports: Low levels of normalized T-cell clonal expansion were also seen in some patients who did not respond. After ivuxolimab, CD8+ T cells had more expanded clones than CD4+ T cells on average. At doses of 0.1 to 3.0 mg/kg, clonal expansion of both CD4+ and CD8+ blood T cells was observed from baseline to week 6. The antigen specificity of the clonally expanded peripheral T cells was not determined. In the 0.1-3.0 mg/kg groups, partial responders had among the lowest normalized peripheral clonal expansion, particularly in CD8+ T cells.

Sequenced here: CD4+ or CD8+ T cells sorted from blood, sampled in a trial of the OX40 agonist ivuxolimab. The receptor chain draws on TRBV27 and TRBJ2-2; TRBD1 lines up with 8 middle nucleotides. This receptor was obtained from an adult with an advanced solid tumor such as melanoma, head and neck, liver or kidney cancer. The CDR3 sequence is CASSFTPGQGLLIPTGELFF. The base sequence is TGTGCCAGCAGTTTTACCCCTGGACAGGGCCTTTTAATCCCCACCGGGGAGCTGTTTTTT.